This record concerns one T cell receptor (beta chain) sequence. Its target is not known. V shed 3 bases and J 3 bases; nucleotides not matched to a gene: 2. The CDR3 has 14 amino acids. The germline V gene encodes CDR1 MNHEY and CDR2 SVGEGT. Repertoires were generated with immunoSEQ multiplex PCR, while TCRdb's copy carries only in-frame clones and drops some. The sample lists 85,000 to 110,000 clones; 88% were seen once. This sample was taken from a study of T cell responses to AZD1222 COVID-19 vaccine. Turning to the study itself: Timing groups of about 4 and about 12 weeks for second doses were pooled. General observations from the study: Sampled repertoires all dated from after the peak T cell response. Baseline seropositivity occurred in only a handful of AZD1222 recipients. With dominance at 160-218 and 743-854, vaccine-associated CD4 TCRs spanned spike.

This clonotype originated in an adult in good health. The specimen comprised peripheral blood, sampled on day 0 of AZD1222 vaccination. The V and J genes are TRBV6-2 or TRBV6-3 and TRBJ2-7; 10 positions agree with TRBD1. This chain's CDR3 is CASSYDRGLYEQYF. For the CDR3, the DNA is TGTGCCAGCAGTTATGACAGGGGGCTCTACGAGCAGTACTTC.